The clone carrying this T cell receptor beta chain was picked up one time. Sequenced by immunoSEQ multiplex PCR; TCRdb stores in-frame clones only, minus some. The repertoire holds approximately 660,000 clones, with 88% as singletons. Losses at the gene ends were 0 bases for V and 5 bases for J; bases not matched to a gene: 16. CDR3 length: 20 residues. Per the germline V gene, CDR1 is LGHNA and CDR2 is YNFKEQ. The data stem from a study of shared T cell receptors in the human thymus. The data were also submitted as part of a second study, on human thymus T cells. That source reports: V and J genes seemed to be used with bias in thymic and blood repertoires.

The chain combines TRBV4-2 with TRBJ2-5, with 12 bases lining up with TRBD2. The sequenced sample consisted of thymocytes. This receptor was obtained from a boy under three years old with a congenital heart defect. The CDR3 DNA is TGTGCCAGCAGCCAAGATGGTCGGGGGCTAGCGGGAGGGCCGGGGGAGACCCAGTACTTC. Amino acids: CASSQDGRGLAGGPGETQYF.